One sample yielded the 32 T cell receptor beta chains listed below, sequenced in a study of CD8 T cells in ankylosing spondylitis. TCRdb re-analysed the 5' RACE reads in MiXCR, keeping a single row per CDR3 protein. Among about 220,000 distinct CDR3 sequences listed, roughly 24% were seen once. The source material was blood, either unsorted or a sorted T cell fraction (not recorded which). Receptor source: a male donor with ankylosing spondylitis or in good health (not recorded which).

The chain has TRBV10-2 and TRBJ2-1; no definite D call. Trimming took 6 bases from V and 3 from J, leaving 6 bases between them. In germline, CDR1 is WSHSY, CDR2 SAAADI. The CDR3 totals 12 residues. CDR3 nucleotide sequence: TGCGCCAGCAGCCGAAACTACAATGAGCAGTTCTTC. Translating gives CASSRNYNEQFF.

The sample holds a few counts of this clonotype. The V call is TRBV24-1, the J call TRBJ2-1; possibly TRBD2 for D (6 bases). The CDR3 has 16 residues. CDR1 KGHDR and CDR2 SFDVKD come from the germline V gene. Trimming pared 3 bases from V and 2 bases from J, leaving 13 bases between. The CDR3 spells CATSDISGDAYNEQFF. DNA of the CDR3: TGTGCCACCAGTGATATTAGCGGAGACGCCTACAATGAGCAGTTCTTC.

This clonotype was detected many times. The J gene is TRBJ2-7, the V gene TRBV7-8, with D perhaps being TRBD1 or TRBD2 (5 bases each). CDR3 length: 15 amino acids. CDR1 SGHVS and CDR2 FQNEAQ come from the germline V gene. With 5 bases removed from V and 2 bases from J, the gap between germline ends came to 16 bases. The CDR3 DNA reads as TGTGCCAGCAGCCTGGGGGAGACCAAAACCTACGAGCAGTACTTC. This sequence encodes CASSLGETKTYEQYF.

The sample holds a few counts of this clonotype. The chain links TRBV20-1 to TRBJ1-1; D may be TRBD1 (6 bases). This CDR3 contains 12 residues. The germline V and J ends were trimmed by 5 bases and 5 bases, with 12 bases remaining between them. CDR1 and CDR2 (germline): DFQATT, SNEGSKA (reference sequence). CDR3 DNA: TGCAGTGCTTGGTACAGGGAGACTGAAGCTTTCTTT. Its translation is CSAWYRETEAFF.

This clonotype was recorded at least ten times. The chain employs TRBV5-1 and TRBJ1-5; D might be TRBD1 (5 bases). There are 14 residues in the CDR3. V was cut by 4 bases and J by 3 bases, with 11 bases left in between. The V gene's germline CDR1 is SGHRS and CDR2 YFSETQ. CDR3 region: CASSRTGFNQPQHF. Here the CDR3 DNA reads TGCGCCAGCAGCAGAACAGGCTTCAATCAGCCCCAGCATTTT.

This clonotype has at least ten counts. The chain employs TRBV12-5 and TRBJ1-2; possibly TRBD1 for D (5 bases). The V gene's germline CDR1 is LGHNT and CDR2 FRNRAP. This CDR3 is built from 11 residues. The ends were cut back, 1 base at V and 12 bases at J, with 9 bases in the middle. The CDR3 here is CASGLEGVDTF. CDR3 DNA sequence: TGTGCTAGTGGTTTGGAAGGGGTTGACACCTTC.

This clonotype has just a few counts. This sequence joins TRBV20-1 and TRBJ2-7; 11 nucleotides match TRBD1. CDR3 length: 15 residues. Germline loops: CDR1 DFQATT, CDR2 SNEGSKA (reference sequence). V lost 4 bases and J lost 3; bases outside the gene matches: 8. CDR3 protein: CSATKPGTGGYEQYF. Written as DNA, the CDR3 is TGCAGTGCTACGAAACCCGGGACAGGGGGCTACGAGCAGTACTTC.

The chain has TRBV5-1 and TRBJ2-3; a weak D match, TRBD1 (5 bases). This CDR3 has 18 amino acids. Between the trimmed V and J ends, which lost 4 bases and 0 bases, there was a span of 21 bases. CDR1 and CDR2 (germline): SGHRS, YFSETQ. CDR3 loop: CASSLLRDRKASTDTQYF. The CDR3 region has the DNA TGCGCCAGCAGCCTCCTAAGAGACAGAAAAGCTAGCACAGATACGCAGTATTTT.

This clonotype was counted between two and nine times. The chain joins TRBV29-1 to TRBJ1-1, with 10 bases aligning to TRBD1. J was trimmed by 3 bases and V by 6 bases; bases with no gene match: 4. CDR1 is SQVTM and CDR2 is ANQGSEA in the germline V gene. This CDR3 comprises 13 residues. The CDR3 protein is CSVRGQGYTEAFF. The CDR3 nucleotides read TGCAGCGTAAGGGGACAGGGGTACACTGAAGCTTTCTTT.

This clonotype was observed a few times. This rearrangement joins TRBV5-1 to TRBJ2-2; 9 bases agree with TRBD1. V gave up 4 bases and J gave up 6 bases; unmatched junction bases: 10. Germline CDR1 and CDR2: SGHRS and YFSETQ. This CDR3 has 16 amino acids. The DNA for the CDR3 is TGCGCCAGCAGCCCCCTGGACAGGGGAGTGTCCGGGGAGCTGTTTTTT. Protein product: CASSPLDRGVSGELFF.

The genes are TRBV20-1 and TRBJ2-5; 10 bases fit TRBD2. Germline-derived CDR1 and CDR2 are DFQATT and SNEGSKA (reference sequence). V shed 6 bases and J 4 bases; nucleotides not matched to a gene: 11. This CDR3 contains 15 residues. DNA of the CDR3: TGCAGTGCCTGCGTCGCTAGCGGGAGATCAGAGACCCAGTACTTC. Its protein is CSACVASGRSETQYF.

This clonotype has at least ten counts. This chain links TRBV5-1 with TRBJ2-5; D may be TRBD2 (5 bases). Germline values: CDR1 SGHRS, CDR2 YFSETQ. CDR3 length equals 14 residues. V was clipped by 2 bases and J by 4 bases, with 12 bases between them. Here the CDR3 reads CASSFSRAGETQYF. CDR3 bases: TGCGCCAGCAGCTTTAGTAGGGCGGGAGAGACCCAGTACTTC.

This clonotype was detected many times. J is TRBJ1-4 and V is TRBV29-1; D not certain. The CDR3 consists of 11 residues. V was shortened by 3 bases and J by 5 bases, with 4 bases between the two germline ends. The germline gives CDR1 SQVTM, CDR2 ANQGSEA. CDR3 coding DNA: TGCAGCGTTGAGCACAATGAAAAACTGTTTTTT. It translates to CSVEHNEKLFF.

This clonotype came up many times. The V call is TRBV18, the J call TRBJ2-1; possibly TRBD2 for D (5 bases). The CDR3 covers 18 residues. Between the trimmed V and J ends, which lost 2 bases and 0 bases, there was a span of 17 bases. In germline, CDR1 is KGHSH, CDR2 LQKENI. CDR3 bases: TGTGCCAGCTCACCAATGAATGGACGGGGAAACTCCTACAATGAGCAGTTCTTC. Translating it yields CASSPMNGRGNSYNEQFF.

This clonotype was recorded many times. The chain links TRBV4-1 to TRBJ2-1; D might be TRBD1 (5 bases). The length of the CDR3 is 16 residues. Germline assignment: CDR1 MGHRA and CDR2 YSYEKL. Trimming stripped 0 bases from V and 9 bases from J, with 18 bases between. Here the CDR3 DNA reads TGCGCCAGCAGCCAAGATCCAGGGAAGAGTTGGGGTGAGCAGTTCTTC. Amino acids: CASSQDPGKSWGEQFF.

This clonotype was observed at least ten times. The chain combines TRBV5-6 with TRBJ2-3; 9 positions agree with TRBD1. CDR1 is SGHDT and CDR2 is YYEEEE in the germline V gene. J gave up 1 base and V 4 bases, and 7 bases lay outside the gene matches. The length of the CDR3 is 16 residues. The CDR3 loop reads CASSLRDRAGTDTQYF. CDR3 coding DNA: TGTGCCAGCAGCCTAAGGGACAGGGCGGGCACAGATACGCAGTATTTT.

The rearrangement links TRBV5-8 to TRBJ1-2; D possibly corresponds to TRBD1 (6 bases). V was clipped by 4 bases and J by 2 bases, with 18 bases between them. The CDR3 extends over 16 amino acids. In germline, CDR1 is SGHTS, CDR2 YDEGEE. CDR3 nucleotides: TGTGCCAGCAGCATCCGCGGGACAACTACCAACTATGGCTACACCTTC. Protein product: CASSIRGTTTNYGYTF.

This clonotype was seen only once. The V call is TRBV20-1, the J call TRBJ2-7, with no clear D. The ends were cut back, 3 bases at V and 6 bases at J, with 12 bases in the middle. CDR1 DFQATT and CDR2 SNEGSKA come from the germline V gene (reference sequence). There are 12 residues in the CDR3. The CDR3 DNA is TGCAGTGCTAGGGCGTTACAAGGCGAGCAGTACTTC. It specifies CSARALQGEQYF.

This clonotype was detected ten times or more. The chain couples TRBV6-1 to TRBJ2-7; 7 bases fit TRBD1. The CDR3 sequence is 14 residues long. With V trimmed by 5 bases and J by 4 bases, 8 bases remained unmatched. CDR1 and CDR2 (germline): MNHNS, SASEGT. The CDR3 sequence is CASSPPGQKYEQYF. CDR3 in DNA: TGTGCCAGCAGTCCCCCGGGACAGAAGTACGAGCAGTACTTC.

CDR3: CASSPRGTRNEQFF. The CDR3 nucleotides are TGTGCCAGCAGCCCAAGAGGTACGAGGAATGAGCAGTTCTTC. V gene TRBV7-9 combines with J gene TRBJ2-1; unclear D gene. The CDR3 spans 14 residues. Per germline, CDR1 SEHNR and CDR2 FQNEAQ (reference sequence). Trimming took 5 bases from V and 7 from J, leaving 15 bases between them.

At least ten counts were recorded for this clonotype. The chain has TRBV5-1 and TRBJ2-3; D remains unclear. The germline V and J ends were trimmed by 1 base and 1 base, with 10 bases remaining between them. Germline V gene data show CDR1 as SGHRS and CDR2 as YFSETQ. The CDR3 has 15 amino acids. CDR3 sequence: CASSLNFVGTDTQYF. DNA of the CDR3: TGCGCCAGCAGCTTGAACTTTGTGGGCACAGATACGCAGTATTTT.

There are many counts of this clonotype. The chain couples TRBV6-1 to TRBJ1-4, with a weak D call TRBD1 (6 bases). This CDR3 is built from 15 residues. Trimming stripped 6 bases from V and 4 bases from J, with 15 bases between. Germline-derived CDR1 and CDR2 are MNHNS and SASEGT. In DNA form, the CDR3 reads TGTGCCAGCAGAGTGGGGGGGGCCGGTAATGAAAAACTGTTTTTT. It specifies CASRVGGAGNEKLFF.

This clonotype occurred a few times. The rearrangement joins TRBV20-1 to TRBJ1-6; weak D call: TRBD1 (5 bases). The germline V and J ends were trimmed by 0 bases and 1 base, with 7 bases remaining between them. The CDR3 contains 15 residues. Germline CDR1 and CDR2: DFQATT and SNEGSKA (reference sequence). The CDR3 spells CSAREGGSYNSPLHF. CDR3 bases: TGCAGTGCTAGAGAGGGGGGGTCCTATAATTCACCCCTCCACTTT.

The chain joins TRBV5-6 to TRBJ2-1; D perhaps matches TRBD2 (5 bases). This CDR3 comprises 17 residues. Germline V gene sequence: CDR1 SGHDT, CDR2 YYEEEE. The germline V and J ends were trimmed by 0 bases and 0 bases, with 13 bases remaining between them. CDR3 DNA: TGTGCCAGCAGCTTGGTGCCGCTAGCTAACTCCTACAATGAGCAGTTCTTC. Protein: CASSLVPLANSYNEQFF. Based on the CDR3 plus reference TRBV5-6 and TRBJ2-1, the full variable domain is DAGVTQSPTHLIKTRGQQVTLRCSPKSGHDTVSWYQQALGQGPQFIFQYYEEEERQRGNFPDRFSGHQFPNYSSELNVNALLLGDSALYLCASSLVPLANSYNEQFFGPGTRLTVL.

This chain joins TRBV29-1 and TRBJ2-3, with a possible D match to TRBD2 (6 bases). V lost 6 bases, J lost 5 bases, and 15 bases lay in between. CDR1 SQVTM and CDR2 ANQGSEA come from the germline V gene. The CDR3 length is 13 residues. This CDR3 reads CSVGSGSGDTQYF. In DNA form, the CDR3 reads TGCAGCGTGGGGAGCGGGTCGGGAGATACGCAGTATTTT.

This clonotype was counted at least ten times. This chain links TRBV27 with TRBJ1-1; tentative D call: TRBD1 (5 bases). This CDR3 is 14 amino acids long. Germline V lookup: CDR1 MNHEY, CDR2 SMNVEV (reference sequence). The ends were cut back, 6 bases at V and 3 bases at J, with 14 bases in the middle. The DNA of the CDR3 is TGTGCCAGCAGCCGGGACGGCTCCTACACTGAAGCTTTCTTT. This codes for CASSRDGSYTEAFF.

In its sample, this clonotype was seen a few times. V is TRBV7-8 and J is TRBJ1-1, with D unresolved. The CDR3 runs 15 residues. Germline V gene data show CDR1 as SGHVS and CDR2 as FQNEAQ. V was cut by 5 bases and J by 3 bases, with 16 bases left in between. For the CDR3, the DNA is TGTGCCAGCAGCGAACAAGGCGCGAGGGACACTGAAGCTTTCTTT. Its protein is CASSEQGARDTEAFF. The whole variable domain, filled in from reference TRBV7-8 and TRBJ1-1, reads GAGVSQSPRYKVAKRGQDVALRCDPISGHVSLFWYQQALGQGPEFLTYFQNEAQLDKSGLPSDRFFAERPEGSVSTLKIQRTQQEDSAVYLCASSEQGARDTEAFFGQGTRLTVV.

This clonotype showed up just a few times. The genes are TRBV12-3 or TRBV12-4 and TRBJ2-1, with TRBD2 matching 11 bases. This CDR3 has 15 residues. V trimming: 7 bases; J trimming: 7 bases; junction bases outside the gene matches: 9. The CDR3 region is CASTKGSSGRNEQFF. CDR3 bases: TGTGCCAGCACCAAAGGATCTAGCGGGAGGAATGAGCAGTTCTTC.

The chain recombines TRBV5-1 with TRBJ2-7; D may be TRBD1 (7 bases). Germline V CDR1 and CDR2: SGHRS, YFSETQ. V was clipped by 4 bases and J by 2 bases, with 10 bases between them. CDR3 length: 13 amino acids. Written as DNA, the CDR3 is TGCGCCAGCAGCCAGGGGGGTACCTACGAGCAGTACTTC. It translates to CASSQGGTYEQYF.

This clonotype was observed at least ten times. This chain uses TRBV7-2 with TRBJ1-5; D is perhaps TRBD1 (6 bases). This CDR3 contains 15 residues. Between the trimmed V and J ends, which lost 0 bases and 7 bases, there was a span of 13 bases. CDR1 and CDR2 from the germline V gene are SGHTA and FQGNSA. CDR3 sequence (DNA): TGTGCCAGCAGCTTAGCGGCAGGGGTCGGCCAGCCCCAGCATTTT. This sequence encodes CASSLAAGVGQPQHF.

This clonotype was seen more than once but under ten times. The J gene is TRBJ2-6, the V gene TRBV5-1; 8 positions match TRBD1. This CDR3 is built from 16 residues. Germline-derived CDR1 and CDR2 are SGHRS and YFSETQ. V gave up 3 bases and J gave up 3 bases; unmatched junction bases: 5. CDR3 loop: CASSSGGADGANVLTF. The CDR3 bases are TGCGCCAGCAGCTCAGGGGGCGCCGATGGGGCCAACGTCCTGACTTTC.

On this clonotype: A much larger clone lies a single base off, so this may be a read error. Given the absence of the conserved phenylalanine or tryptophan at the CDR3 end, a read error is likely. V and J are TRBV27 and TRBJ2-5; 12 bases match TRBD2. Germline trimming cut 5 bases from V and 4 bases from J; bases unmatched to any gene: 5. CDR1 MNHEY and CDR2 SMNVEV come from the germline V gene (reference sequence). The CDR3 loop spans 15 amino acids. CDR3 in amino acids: CASSPRLAGVETQYL. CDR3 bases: TGTGCCAGCAGTCCACGACTAGCGGGAGTAGAGACCCAGTACCTC.